The rows below give T cell receptor beta chains drawn from one sample of a study of cytomegalovirus exposure and HLA in healthy donors. Clones were read by immunoSEQ multiplex PCR, and TCRdb kept only the in-frame ones, dropping some. The sample carries under 200,000 clones, approximately 84% recorded once. Sample: PBMCs. The receptors here all came from a man in his forties or fifties in good health and CMV-seronegative. CDR3s include the opening cysteine and the closing phenylalanine or tryptophan. Fields, in order: J gene, V gene, clone size, CDR3 length, D gene, CDR3 protein, CDR3 DNA. A D gene is named only where the DNA matches it firmly. Clone size appears in some rows only: once, few, many, or a class for an expanded clone.

TRBJ2-1 TRBV7-9 NA 17 NA CASSHRVDSKGNNEQFF TGTGCCAGCAGCCACCGGGTGGACAGCAAGGGAAACAATGAGCAGTTCTTC
TRBJ2-1 TRBV6-5 NA 13 TRBD1 CATSRGPYNEQFF TGTGCTACGTCAAGGGGGCCCTACAATGAGCAGTTCTTC
TRBJ2-5 TRBV18 NA 14 NA CASSRPPGEETQYF TGTGCCAGCTCCCGTCCACCGGGAGAAGAGACCCAGTACTTC
TRBJ2-1 TRBV7-2 once 13 NA CASSWSSYNEQFF TGTGCCAGCAGCTGGAGCTCCTACAATGAGCAGTTCTTC
TRBJ2-7 TRBV6-6 once 14 TRBD1 CASSYNRDSYEQYF TGTGCCAGCAGTTACAACCGGGACAGTTACGAGCAGTACTTC
TRBJ2-1 TRBV9 few 15 TRBD1 CASSQGQGTYNEQFF TGTGCCAGCAGCCAAGGACAGGGGACCTACAATGAGCAGTTCTTC
TRBJ2-2 TRBV13 NA 13 NA CASSPRYTGELFF TGTGCCAGCAGCCCCAGATACACCGGGGAGCTGTTTTTT
TRBJ2-1 TRBV11-2 NA 12 NA CASSRLDNEQFF TGTGCCAGCAGTAGACTAGACAATGAGCAGTTCTTC
TRBJ2-3 TRBV25-1 once 15 NA CASTRDQEGTDTQYF TGTGCCAGCACCCGAGACCAAGAGGGCACAGATACGCAGTATTTT
TRBJ2-7 TRBV27 NA 12 NA CASSSGGGGQYF TGTGCCAGCAGTTCAGGAGGGGGGGGCCAGTACTTC
TRBJ2-7 TRBV10-3 NA 19 TRBD2 CAISDRERTSGGRSYEQYF TGTGCCATCAGTGACCGAGAAAGGACTAGCGGGGGCAGGTCCTACGAGCAGTACTTC
TRBJ2-1 TRBV7-3 NA 14 TRBD1 CASSHDRDGDEQFF TGTGCCAGCAGCCATGACAGGGATGGAGACGAGCAGTTCTTC
TRBJ2-3 TRBV7-2 NA 16 TRBD2 CASSDNLRDYTDTQYF TGTGCCAGCAGCGACAACCTCCGGGACTACACAGATACGCAGTATTTT
TRBJ2-2 TRBV4-3 few 17 TRBD2 CASSQVVLAGRTGELFF TGCGCCAGCAGCCAAGTAGTCCTAGCGGGGCGAACCGGGGAGCTGTTTTTT
TRBJ1-5 TRBV6-1 NA 18 NA CASSEHHGTSYSNQPQHF TGTGCCAGCAGTGAGCACCACGGGACATCCTATAGCAATCAGCCCCAGCATTTT
TRBJ2-3 TRBV27 few 18 TRBD2 CASRRTSGGVLGTDTQYF TGTGCCAGCAGGAGGACTAGCGGGGGAGTGTTAGGCACAGATACGCAGTATTTT
TRBJ1-1 TRBV10-3 few 14 NA CAIRDTTRNTEAFF TGTGCCATCAGAGACACCACCCGGAACACTGAAGCTTTCTTT
TRBJ1-1 TRBV5-1 NA 15 NA CASRPRGGRNTEAFF TGCGCCAGCAGACCTAGGGGGGGGCGGAACACTGAAGCTTTCTTT
TRBJ2-7 TRBV7-9 NA 14 NA CSSSLGRQSHEQYF TGTTCCAGCAGCTTGGGCCGTCAGTCCCACGAGCAGTACTTC
TRBJ2-3 TRBV5-4 once 14 NA CASSFPGYTDTQYF TGTGCCAGCAGCTTTCCAGGGTACACAGATACGCAGTATTTT
TRBJ1-2 TRBV6-5 NA 11 NA CASKDEAYYTF TGTGCCAGCAAAGATGAAGCCTACTACACCTTC
TRBJ2-2 TRBV7-7 NA 15 NA CASSPTLRGTGELFF TGTGCTAGCAGCCCCACCCTCAGGGGCACCGGGGAGCTGTTTTTT